This TCR beta chain was sequenced during a study of blood T cell repertoires in COVID-19. Study background: Acute-phase and convalescent COVID-19 samples originated in the United States, Italy and Spain. PBMCs, B-cell-depleted T cells, or T cells were the source of the cDNA or gDNA that made up the material.

V gave up 8 bases and J gave up 4 bases; unmatched junction bases: 3. There are 13 residues in the CDR3. Germline V CDR1 and CDR2: MNHEY, SVGAGI. In the authors' workflow: Researchers report that nucleated cell counts were estimated from reference gene primer amplification. TCRdb's copy holds only in-frame clones and misses some; the assay was immunoSEQ multiplex PCR. V, J and clone size were drawn from that table, and D and trimming were deduced from the DNA. The sample shows over 120,000 clones, around 84% of them seen only once. Only one count was recorded for this clone. This TCR was sampled from a man aged 55 to 70 with active or convalescent COVID-19. The chain couples TRBV6-5 to TRBJ2-5, with 11 bases matching TRBD2. The specimen was peripheral blood. The CDR3 spells CASALAGVETQYF. The DNA for the CDR3 is TGTGCCAGCGCACTAGCGGGAGTAGAGACCCAGTACTTC.